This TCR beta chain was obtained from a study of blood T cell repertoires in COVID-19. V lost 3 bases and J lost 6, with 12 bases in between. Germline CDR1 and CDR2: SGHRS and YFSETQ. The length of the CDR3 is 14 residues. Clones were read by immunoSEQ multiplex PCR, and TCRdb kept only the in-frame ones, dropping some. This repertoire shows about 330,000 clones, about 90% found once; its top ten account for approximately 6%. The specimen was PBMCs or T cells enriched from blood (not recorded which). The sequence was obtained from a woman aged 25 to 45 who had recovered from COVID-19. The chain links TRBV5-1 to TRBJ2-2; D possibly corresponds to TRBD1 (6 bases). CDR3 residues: CASSSNQGSGELFF. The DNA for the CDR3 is TGCGCCAGCAGCTCAAATCAGGGGTCCGGGGAGCTGTTTTTT. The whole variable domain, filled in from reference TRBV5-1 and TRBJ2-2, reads KAGVTQTPRYLIKTRGQQVTLSCSPISGHRSVSWYQQTPGQGLQFLFEYFSETQRNKGNFPGRFSGRQFSNSRSEMNVSTLELGDSALYLCASSSNQGSGELFFGEGSRLTVL.